These T cell receptor beta chains were read from a single sample in a study of T-cell reconstitution after alpha-beta-depleted transplantation in children. MiXCR was run by TCRdb on the PCR reads, yielding one entry per CDR3 protein. Found here are 200,000 to 250,000 distinct CDR3 sequences, approximately 9.7% of them singletons; the top ten hold approximately 5%. The sample was PBMCs from the stem cell graft donor, taken from the stem cell graft. These receptor sequences come from a human donor who donated a stem cell graft to a child with SCID. The CDR3 runs from the conserved cysteine through the conserved F or W. The D gene is left open where the match is weak. Only part of the rows carry a size: once, few, many, or a class if the clone is expanded.

CDR3 DNA,CDR3 protein,D gene,V gene,clone size,J gene
TGCAGTGCTAGATCTAACCAGGGGATCGGGGAGCTGTTTTTT,CSARSNQGIGELFF,NA,TRBV20-1,many,TRBJ2-2
TGTGCCAGCAGCCCTAGGCGCGTCGACAGGGCTGGAGGCAATGAGCAGTTCTTC,CASSPRRVDRAGGNEQFF,TRBD1,TRBV11-1,few,TRBJ2-1
TGTGCCAGCAGTTTTTTCGGGAGGGGCGGCTCCTACGAGCAGTACTTC,CASSFFGRGGSYEQYF,TRBD2,TRBV12-3/TRBV12-4,many,TRBJ2-7
TGCGCCAGCAGCCCGGGGAACTATGGCTACACCTTC,CASSPGNYGYTF,NA,TRBV12-3/TRBV12-4,many,TRBJ1-2
TGTGCCAGCAGAAGGACTTCGGGACAGCCGGAAAACATTCAGTACTTC,CASRRTSGQPENIQYF,TRBD1,TRBV6-1,many,TRBJ2-4
TGTGCCAGCAGTTCTATCAGGGGATTCACAGATACGCAGTATTTT,CASSSIRGFTDTQYF,NA,TRBV27,many,TRBJ2-3
TGTGCCAGCAGTTACTGGGGACCGGCAAATTCACCCCTCCACTTT,CASSYWGPANSPLHF,NA,TRBV6-5,many,TRBJ1-6
TGTGCCAGCCGGCGCCTAGGGTTGCCGGAGCAGTACTTC,CASRRLGLPEQYF,NA,TRBV12-3/TRBV12-4,many,TRBJ2-7
TGTGCCAGCAGTCCGAGACTAGCTCAAGAGCAGTTCTTC,CASSPRLAQEQFF,TRBD2,TRBV12-3/TRBV12-4,many,TRBJ2-1
TGTGCCAGCAGTCCGGCGGGACTCCCAAGGCGCCCTGAGCAGTTCTTC,CASSPAGLPRRPEQFF,NA,TRBV28,many,TRBJ2-1
TGTGCCAGAAAATACAGGGATAGCAATCAGCCCCAGCATTTT,CARKYRDSNQPQHF,NA,TRBV25-1,many,TRBJ1-5
TGTGCCAGTAGTCTCGCCGGGACGGTCCTCTACGAGCAGTACTTC,CASSLAGTVLYEQYF,NA,TRBV19,many,TRBJ2-7
TGTGCCAGCAGCCGCGATACTGGTTGGGAGTACAATGAGCAGTTCTTC,CASSRDTGWEYNEQFF,NA,TRBV5-6,many,TRBJ2-1
TGCGCCAGCAGCTTAGTCATCAGGGGGTCGGAAGATACGCAGTATTTT,CASSLVIRGSEDTQYF,TRBD1,TRBV5-1,many,TRBJ2-3
TGTGCCAGCAGCCTCTCCCGGGACAGGGAACGGGACACCGGGGAGCTGTTTTTT,CASSLSRDRERDTGELFF,TRBD1,TRBV4-2,few,TRBJ2-2
TGCAGTGCTAGGGTCGGGGGGGTAGATACGCAGTATTTT,CSARVGGVDTQYF,TRBD2,TRBV20-1,NA,TRBJ2-3
TGCAGTGCTAGTAGTCTACTGGTCGGGGAGCTGTTTTTT,CSASSLLVGELFF,NA,TRBV20-1,many,TRBJ2-2
TGTGCCAGCAGTTTAACAGGGATCTCCTACGAGCAGTACTTC,CASSLTGISYEQYF,NA,TRBV12-3/TRBV12-4,many,TRBJ2-7
TGTGCCAGCAGCTTATTACGGGGGCTCTACGAGCAGTACTTC,CASSLLRGLYEQYF,NA,TRBV7-2,many,TRBJ2-7
TGTGCCAGCAGCGTTCTTCCCGGACCCACTGAAGCTTTCTTT,CASSVLPGPTEAFF,NA,TRBV9,few,TRBJ1-1
TGCGCCAGCAGCTTGGGGGGACTCATCAAAACCTACAATGAGCAGTTCTTC,CASSLGGLIKTYNEQFF,NA,TRBV5-1,many,TRBJ2-1
TGTGCCAGCACTTCGGACCCTCACACCGGGGAGCTGTTTTTT,CASTSDPHTGELFF,NA,TRBV11-3,many,TRBJ2-2
TGTGCCAGCAGCTTAGGGTCCGGGACAAGGTACAACGAGCAGTACTTC,CASSLGSGTRYNEQYF,NA,TRBV7-2,NA,TRBJ2-7
TGTGCCAGCAGCACCCCACTGGTGTCAGAGCTGTTTTTT,CASSTPLVSELFF,NA,TRBV28,few,TRBJ2-2
TGTGCCAGCAGCTTAGTAGCCACCAGGGGGGCAGATACGCAGTATTTT,CASSLVATRGADTQYF,NA,TRBV7-2,many,TRBJ2-3
TGTGCCAGCAGGGGACGACTCTCCTCCACAGATACGCAGTATTTT,CASRGRLSSTDTQYF,NA,TRBV12-3/TRBV12-4,many,TRBJ2-3
TGTGCCAGCAGCTTATTATTTAATTCACCCCTCCACTTT,CASSLLFNSPLHF,NA,TRBV7-2,many,TRBJ1-6
TGTGCCAGCAGGCCCTACCCCAGACGACAGGCCGTTTTCACTGAAGCTTTCTTT,CASRPYPRRQAVFTEAFF,NA,TRBV6-5,many,TRBJ1-1
TGCGCCAGCAGCCTCGACCAGGGTAGCAATCAGCCCCAGCATTTT,CASSLDQGSNQPQHF,NA,TRBV5-1,many,TRBJ1-5
TGCGCCAGCAGCTTGCCATACACCGGGGAGCTGTTTTTT,CASSLPYTGELFF,NA,TRBV5-1,many,TRBJ2-2
TGTGCCAGCAGTGATGTGGGGACAGATACGCAGTATTTT,CASSDVGTDTQYF,NA,TRBV2,many,TRBJ2-3
TGTGCCATCAGCCCCGACTGGTACGAGCAGTACTTC,CAISPDWYEQYF,NA,TRBV10-3,many,TRBJ2-7
TGCGCCAGCAGCCGGACAGGGGGACTTAGCTCCTACGAGCAGAACTTC,CASSRTGGLSSYEQNF,TRBD1,TRBV5-1,NA,TRBJ2-7
TGTGCCAGCAGTTTCTACGGGAGGAGCCAAGAGACCCAGTACTTC,CASSFYGRSQETQYF,TRBD2,TRBV27,many,TRBJ2-5
TGCGCCAGCAGCCTGAAGGCCCCGAACACTGAAGCTTTCTTT,CASSLKAPNTEAFF,NA,TRBV5-1,many,TRBJ1-1
TGTGCCAGCACCATGATGGGGGTATGGGGACAGCCCCAGCATTTT,CASTMMGVWGQPQHF,NA,TRBV12-3/TRBV12-4,many,TRBJ1-5
TGCAGCGTTGCTGACAGTCTATATGGCTACACCTTC,CSVADSLYGYTF,NA,TRBV29-1,many,TRBJ1-2
TGTGCCAGCAGCTACAGCCACACAGATACGCAGTATTTT,CASSYSHTDTQYF,NA,TRBV21-1,many,TRBJ2-3
TGCAGTGCTAGTCACGATGGGGAGACCCAGTACTTC,CSASHDGETQYF,NA,TRBV20-1,few,TRBJ2-5
TGTGCCAGCAGCCCCGGTCAGGGCCTATGGCAGCCCCAGCATTTT,CASSPGQGLWQPQHF,NA,TRBV12-3/TRBV12-4,many,TRBJ1-5